This T cell receptor (beta chain) was sequenced for a study of blood T cells in healthy people across ages (dated by TCRdb to between 2014 and 2016). With respect to the entire study: In model experiments, template switching captured about one uniquely barcoded TCR beta cDNA molecule for every two T cells. Using deep sequencing normalized with unique cDNA molecular identifiers, the study measured how TCR beta repertoire diversity changes with age. The donors were split into four age groups: young (average around 17 years), middle-aged (39), aged (about 62) and long-lived (under 90). To avoid experimental bias, donors of different ages were spread randomly across the sequencing lanes. The study analyzed two additional independent replicas of 1 million unique cDNA reads from the same blood draw for two donors, one aged 18 to 30 and one aged 80 or older. What the study reported, not specific to this receptor: Bulk unsorted PBMC profiling prevented conclusive comparison of naive and antigen-experienced compartments. Observed TCR beta diversity per million T cells fell roughly linearly with age, and a significant reduction was already apparent by age roughly 40. Estimates of total diversity from one million sequenced T cells were regarded as lower bounds and underestimates. Compared with the aged group, more naive CD4+ T cells, fewer expanded clones and increased TCR diversity were shown by the long-lived group, suggesting age selection. Because the CMV infection status of the donors was unknown, age-related changes in expanded clonotypes may potentially have been confounded. Observed TCR beta diversity correlated strongly with the percentage of naive T cells measured by flow cytometry.

Library preparation used 5' RACE. Instrument used: Illumina HiSeq 2500. A second 7 to 11 cycle PCR used a sample-barcoded 5' primer and a J-beta primer mix. A template-switch 5' adaptor carrying 12 random nucleotides introduced a unique molecular identifier onto each TCR beta cDNA molecule. Each sample yielded at least 2.5 million CDR3-containing paired-end reads. The Mint cDNA synthesis kit, primed by a TRBC-specific oligonucleotide, was used to synthesize first-strand cDNA from all RNA. All cDNA was treated with uracil-DNA glycosylase and then went through a first 18-cycle PCR with the universal primers M1SS and BC2_uni_R. As for the original processing: Normalization of each sample was performed by random selection of 1 million high-quality reads, each carrying a distinct molecular identifier. Instead of being binned into consensus sequences, reads that shared molecular identifiers were thrown out. MiTCR, set to a Q25 quality threshold and the strictest error-elimination algorithm, was used for CDR3 identification, clonotype clustering and error correction. A nonparametric unseen species model using Euler transformation provided a lower-bound estimate of total TCR beta diversity. Through fastp at Q25 and MiXCR, TCRdb rebuilt clones from the public reads, retaining in-frame beta chains. Rows with a matching CDR3 protein are joined into one entry that keeps the most common DNA and genes. The V and J calls here are based on TCRdb, not the publication. The sample table contains about 1.6 million distinct CDR3 sequences; only one count was recorded for almost 35% of them. Approximately 10% of the sample comes from the top ten.

A note on this clonotype: Its binding antigen is unknown. No much larger clone is present one base from it, and per-base qualities are unavailable.

The roughly 39 donors, aged about 6 to 95 years, were systemically healthy Caucasian individuals from Russia. Around 10 milliliters of peripheral blood were drawn from each donor into EDTA-treated Vacutainer tubes. Ficoll-Paque density-gradient centrifugation was used to isolate PBMCs, with at least 7 million obtained per sample. Trizol reagent was used to extract total RNA from the PBMCs, yielding at least 5.5 micrograms per sample. For every donor, flow cytometry on a PBMC aliquot measured the percentage of naive CD45RAhigh/CD27high T cells. The sequenced sample consisted of blood. This clonotype originated in a young woman in good health.

The DNA sequence is as follows: TGCGCCAGCAGCTTGGATGGGACAGGGGCCTATGGCTACACCTTC. Its product reads: CASSLDGTGAYGYTF. The sequence joins TRBV5-1 to TRBJ1-2; the central 10 bases match TRBD1. Here V drops 0 bases and J drops 4 bases, and the junction holds 3 bases not matched to any gene. The CDR3 goes from the cysteine to the phenylalanine over 15 residues. Kept here is only the CDR3 DNA, which spans 45 bases and is read in frame from base 1. CDR1 and CDR2 are read off the germline V gene as SGHRS and YFSETQ.